The 8 T cell receptor beta chains reported below all come from one sample, sequenced in a study of shared clonotypes between healthy human individuals. The assay was immunoSEQ multiplex PCR, and TCRdb's table has in-frame clones only and misses some. The profile shows about 2 million clones, roughly 95% of them singletons. Sequencing used naive CD4+ T cells sorted from blood. The subset is: CD45RA+ positively selected. These receptors came from a man aged 18 to 29 in good health.

Of note for this clone: The sample contains more than one DNA sequence encoding this CDR3. The CDR3 spells CASSLAGLNTGELFF. For the CDR3, the DNA is TGTGCCAGCAGTCTGGCGGGACTGAACACCGGGGAGCTGTTTTTT. This rearrangement joins TRBV7-9 to TRBJ2-2; tentatively, D is TRBD2 (6 bases). The CDR3 sequence is 15 residues long. Trimming shortened V by 6 bases and J by 1 base, and 12 bases separated the two germline ends. The germline CDR1 and CDR2 sequences are SEHNR and FQNEAQ (reference sequence).

The genes are TRBV6-6 and TRBJ1-2; TRBD1 agrees at 7 bases. Germline V gene sequence: CDR1 MNHNY, CDR2 SVGAGI (reference sequence). This CDR3 region has 12 residues. J was trimmed by 6 bases and V by 5 bases; bases with no gene match: 3. The CDR3 region has the DNA TGTGCCAGCAGTCGGACAGGAGATGGCTACACCTTC. It translates to CASSRTGDGYTF.

With respect to this clone: The sample carries other DNA sequences with the same CDR3. The chain has TRBV28 and TRBJ2-7; D ambiguous. Looked up from germline, CDR1 is MDHEN and CDR2 is SYDVKM. This CDR3 is 14 amino acids long. Trimming shortened V by 3 bases and J by 2 bases, and 11 bases separated the two germline ends. The chain's CDR3 is CASSFPGATYEQYF. The CDR3 nucleotides read TGTGCCAGCAGTTTTCCCGGAGCCACCTACGAGCAGTACTTC.

About this clone: Other DNA sequences from this sample encode an identical CDR3 as well. The V gene is TRBV7-2, the J gene TRBJ2-3; possibly TRBD2 for D (5 bases). Trimming took 3 bases from V and 4 from J, leaving 8 bases between them. In germline, CDR1 is SGHTA, CDR2 FQGNSA. This CDR3 has 13 residues. CDR3 residues: CASSLGVADTQYF. The CDR3 DNA is TGTGCCAGCAGCTTGGGAGTGGCAGATACGCAGTATTTT.

The J gene is TRBJ1-1, the V gene TRBV4-1; TRBD1 might be the D (5 bases). Germline V CDR1 and CDR2: MGHRA, YSYEKL. The V gene lost 0 bases and the J gene lost 3 bases, with 11 bases spanning the gap. The CDR3 is 15 residues long. The CDR3 nucleotides read TGCGCCAGCAGCCAAGATTCGGGGGTCGACACTGAAGCTTTCTTT. Protein sequence: CASSQDSGVDTEAFF.

The chain links TRBV7-2 to TRBJ2-3; D is ambiguous. The germline CDR1 and CDR2 sequences are SGHTA and FQGNSA. This CDR3 is built from 13 residues. V lost 5 bases and J 6 bases, leaving 12 bases between the germline ends. CDR3 DNA sequence: TGTGCCAGCAGCCAAGGTGTAGTGGATACGCAGTATTTT. Its protein product is CASSQGVVDTQYF. The whole variable domain, filled in from reference TRBV7-2 and TRBJ2-3, reads GAGVSQSPSNKVTEKGKDVELRCDPISGHTALYWYRQSLGQGLEFLIYFQGNSAPDKSGLPSDRFSAERTGGSVSTLTIQRTQQEDSAVYLCASSQGVVDTQYFGPGTRLTVL.

The J gene is TRBJ1-1, the V gene TRBV2, with TRBD1 as a possible D gene (6 bases). CDR3 size: 13 residues. V lost 8 bases and J 4 bases, leaving 14 bases between the germline ends. CDR1 is SNHLY, CDR2 FYNNEI, per germline. In DNA, the CDR3 is TGTGCCAGCCAGAGGGGGGAATCCACTGAAGCTTTCTTT. Translation: CASQRGESTEAFF.

V gene TRBV6-1 combines with J gene TRBJ1-1; 9 bases are shared with TRBD1. The CDR3 spans 13 residues. The trim removed 8 bases at V and 2 bases at J, leaving 3 bases unmatched. CDR1 and CDR2 (germline): MNHNS, SASEGT. CDR3 protein: CASGQGYNTEAFF. In DNA form, the CDR3 reads TGTGCCAGCGGACAGGGGTATAACACTGAAGCTTTCTTT.